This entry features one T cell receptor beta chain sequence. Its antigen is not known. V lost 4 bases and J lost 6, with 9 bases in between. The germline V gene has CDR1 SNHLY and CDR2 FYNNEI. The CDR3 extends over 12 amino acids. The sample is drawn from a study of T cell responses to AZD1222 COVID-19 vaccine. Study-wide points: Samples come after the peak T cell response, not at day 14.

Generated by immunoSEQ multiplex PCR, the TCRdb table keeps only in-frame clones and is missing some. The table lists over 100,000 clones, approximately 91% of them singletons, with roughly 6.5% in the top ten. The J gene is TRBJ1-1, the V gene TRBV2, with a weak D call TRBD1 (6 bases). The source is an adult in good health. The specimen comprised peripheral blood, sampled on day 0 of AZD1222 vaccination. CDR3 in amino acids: CASSVGTPEAFF. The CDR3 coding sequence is TGTGCCAGCAGTGTGGGGACACCTGAAGCTTTCTTT.